This TCR beta chain was documented in a study of cytomegalovirus exposure and HLA in healthy donors. Findings and limits, study-wide: An observed cluster of highly shared sequence variants was recorded as a likely sequencing artifact. Approximately 17,000 TCR beta sequences were associated with HLA alleles at 0.05 false discovery rate in a later analysis.

13 Jbeta primers and 60 Vbeta primers were used for the PCR. Generated by immunoSEQ multiplex PCR, the TCRdb table keeps only in-frame clones and is missing some. The table lists approximately 150,000 clones, around 75% of them singletons, with under 3.5% in the top ten. As to this clone: No antigen is known for it.

All the people who gave samples were healthy bone marrow donors. The germline V and J ends were trimmed by 4 bases and 4 bases, with 13 bases remaining between them. CDR1 SQVTM and CDR2 ANQGSEA come from the germline V gene. The CDR3 spans 13 residues. This receptor was obtained from a woman under 40 in good health and CMV-seronegative. V and J are TRBV29-1 and TRBJ2-5; TRBD2 is a possible D gene (5 bases). The sequenced sample was PBMCs. CDR3 in amino acids: CSVAPGSAETQYF. The CDR3 DNA follows: TGCAGCGTTGCCCCGGGATCGGCAGAGACCCAGTACTTC. The whole variable domain, filled in from reference TRBV29-1 and TRBJ2-5, reads SAVISQKPSRDICQRGTSLTIQCQVDSQVTMMFWYRQQPGQSLTLIATANQGSEATYESGFVIDKFPISRPNLTFSTLTVSNMSPEDSSIYLCSVAPGSAETQYFGPGTRLLVL.